Listed below are T cell receptor beta chains from one sample, sequenced in a study of CD8+CD57+ T cells in acquired aplastic anemia. Each CDR3 protein is one row after TCRdb ran MiXCR on the reads. Here the sample spans 210,000 or so distinct CDR3 sequences, approximately 51% being singletons. Material for sequencing was sorted CD4+, CD8+, or CD8+CD57+ T cells (not recorded which) from PBMCs. These receptors all stem from a human donor with aplastic anemia. CDR3s include the opening cysteine and the closing phenylalanine or tryptophan. D genes are given only for firm matches. Some rows have no size entry. The others give once, few or many, or a class for an expanded clone.

v_gene: TRBV7-2
j_gene: TRBJ2-7
abundance: many
d_gene: NA
CDR3aa: CASSLAQGYEQYF
CDR3nt: TGTGCCAGCAGCTTAGCACAGGGTTACGAGCAGTACTTC

v_gene: TRBV10-3
j_gene: TRBJ1-2
abundance: NA
d_gene: TRBD1
CDR3aa: CAIRLQGASGGYTF
CDR3nt: TGTGCCATCAGGCTACAGGGGGCCTCTGGTGGCTACACCTTC

v_gene: TRBV7-9
j_gene: TRBJ1-2
abundance: few
d_gene: NA
CDR3aa: CASSGEGWESAGNTF
CDR3nt: TGTGCCAGCAGCGGAGAAGGGTGGGAATCGGCTGGAAACACCTTC

v_gene: TRBV5-1
j_gene: TRBJ1-1
abundance: NA
d_gene: TRBD1
CDR3aa: CANSLQGRTEAFF
CDR3nt: TGCGCCAACAGCCTACAGGGGCGGACTGAAGCTTTCTTT

v_gene: TRBV2
j_gene: TRBJ1-3
abundance: NA
d_gene: TRBD1
CDR3aa: CASTIGQGLGGNTIYF
CDR3nt: TGTGCCAGCACCATAGGACAGGGACTGGGAGGAAACACCATATATTTT

v_gene: TRBV11-2
j_gene: TRBJ2-5
abundance: many
d_gene: TRBD2
CDR3aa: CASSLDPAGDETQYF
CDR3nt: TGTGCCAGCAGCTTAGATCCGGCGGGGGACGAGACCCAGTACTTC

v_gene: TRBV2
j_gene: TRBJ2-7
abundance: NA
d_gene: NA
CDR3aa: CASSAMQDGSGNF
CDR3nt: TGTGCCAGCAGTGCGATGCAGGACGGTTCGGGGAACTTC

v_gene: TRBV18
j_gene: TRBJ1-2
abundance: NA
d_gene: NA
CDR3aa: CASSPTVGDGYTF
CDR3nt: TGTGCCAGCTCACCAACAGTTGGGGACGGCTACACCTTC

v_gene: TRBV5-1
j_gene: TRBJ1-6
abundance: once
d_gene: TRBD1
CDR3aa: CASSQYGTGNNSPLHF
CDR3nt: TGCGCCAGCAGCCAGTACGGGACAGGGAATAATTCACCCCTCCACTTT

v_gene: TRBV12-3/TRBV12-4
j_gene: TRBJ2-7
abundance: few
d_gene: NA
CDR3aa: CASSKSQGRSVEQYF
CDR3nt: TGTGCCAGCAGCAAGTCCCAGGGGAGGTCAGTTGAGCAGTACTTC